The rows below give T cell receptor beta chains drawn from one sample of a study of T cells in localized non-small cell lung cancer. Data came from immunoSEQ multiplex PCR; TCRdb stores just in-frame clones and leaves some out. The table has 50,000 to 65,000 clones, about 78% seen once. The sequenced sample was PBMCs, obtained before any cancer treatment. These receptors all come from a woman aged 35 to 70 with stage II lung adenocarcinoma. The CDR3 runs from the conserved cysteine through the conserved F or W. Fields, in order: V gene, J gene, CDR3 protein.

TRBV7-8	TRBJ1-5	CASRSGTSNQPQHF
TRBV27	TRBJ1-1	CATSWGGNTEAFF
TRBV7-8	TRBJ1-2	CASSSTGTTGYTF
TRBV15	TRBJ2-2	CATSRDYGGELFF
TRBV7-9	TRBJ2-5	CASSPQGGAGGTQYF
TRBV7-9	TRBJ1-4	CASSRDRGPEKLFF
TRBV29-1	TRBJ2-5	CSVRQGGRETQYF
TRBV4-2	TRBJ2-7	CASSYMEVGYF
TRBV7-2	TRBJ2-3	CASSFTSGGYTDTQYF
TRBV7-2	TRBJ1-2	CASSLGAARGYTF
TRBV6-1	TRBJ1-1	CATSLGTEAFF
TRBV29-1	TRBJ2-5	CSVRRDPGGETQYF
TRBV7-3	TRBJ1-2	CASSSRTGTGYTF
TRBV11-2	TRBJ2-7	CASSRGTGNIYEQYF